The subject of this entry is one T cell receptor beta chain. Its specificity is not known. The data derive from a study of post-analysis software for immune sequencing data. Regarding the study as a whole: Compared with controls, patients had more of about 5 TRBV segments, including TRBV5-6, TRBV5-1 and TRBV20-1.

V was clipped by 5 bases and J by 0 bases, with 17 bases between them. CDR1 ENHRY and CDR2 SYGVKD come from the germline V gene. The CDR3 length is 16 residues. The TCR beta cDNA libraries contained unique molecular identifiers. With about 0.9 to 11 million T cells as the source, a few hundred thousand cDNA molecules resulted. TCRdb processed the PCR reads anew with MiXCR; each CDR3 protein has one entry. There are about 770,000 distinct CDR3 sequences in the sample; around 46% occur only once, and approximately 4.4% lies in the top ten. The rearrangement joins TRBV10-3 to TRBJ2-7, with D possibly being TRBD2 (6 bases). Source material: blood. This TCR was recovered from a girl aged 5-17 years with multiple sclerosis. The chain's CDR3 is CAISWGSGPSSYEQYF. The CDR3 DNA follows: TGTGCCATCAGTTGGGGGAGCGGGCCTAGCTCCTACGAGCAGTACTTC.